A single sample is the source of the 27 T cell receptor beta chains below, sequenced in a study of OX40 agonist ivuxolimab in advanced cancers. Method: immunoSEQ multiplex PCR; TCRdb's copy keeps in-frame clones and lacks some. The sample has tens of thousands of clones, roughly 90% seen once; the top ten hold over 9.5%. Sample: CD4+ or CD8+ T cells sorted from blood, taken in a trial of the OX40 agonist ivuxolimab. These receptors came from an adult with an advanced solid tumor such as melanoma, head and neck, liver or kidney cancer.

The DNA for the CDR3 is TGCGCCAGCAGCCGAACCGGGACTGGATACGAGCAGTACTTC. Its protein product is CASSRTGTGYEQYF. The chain carries TRBV4-3 and TRBJ2-7; D is perhaps TRBD2 (6 bases). The CDR3 totals 14 residues. The V end was cut by 4 bases, the J end by 4 bases, with 14 bases between. The germline CDR1 and CDR2 sequences are LGHNA and YSLEER.

In its sample, this clone was seen once. The chain links TRBV7-9 to TRBJ2-7; maybe TRBD1 (6 bases). Germline CDR1 SEHNR, CDR2 FQNEAQ (reference sequence). The CDR3 contains 14 residues. V shed 5 bases and J shed 1 base, with 12 bases lying between them. The CDR3 sequence: CASSDPDSSYEQYF. Written as DNA, the CDR3 is TGTGCCAGCAGCGATCCGGACAGTTCCTACGAGCAGTACTTC. Variable domain in full (rest from reference TRBV7-9 and TRBJ2-7): DTGVSQNPRHKITKRGQNVTFRCDPISEHNRLYWYRQTLGQGPEFLTYFQNEAQLEKSRLLSDRFSAERPKGSFSTLEIQRTEQGDSAMYLCASSDPDSSYEQYFGPGTRLTVT.

This clone was seen more than once but under ten times. The rearrangement uses TRBV11-2 and TRBJ2-5; D might be TRBD2 (5 bases). This CDR3 region has 15 residues. Trimming left V 0 bases short and J 0 bases short, with 8 bases between. Germline-derived CDR1 and CDR2 are SGHAT and FQNNGV. The CDR3 region has the DNA TGTGCCAGCAGCTTAGATTTCGGGGACCAAGAGACCCAGTACTTC. It translates to CASSLDFGDQETQYF.

The chain recombines TRBV7-6 with TRBJ2-1; 10 bases are shared with TRBD2. This CDR3 spans 15 amino acids. V lost 2 bases to trimming and J lost 7 bases; unmatched junction nucleotides: 5. Germline V gives CDR1 SGHVS, CDR2 FNYEAQ. In DNA form, the CDR3 reads TGTGCCAGCAGCTTAAAGCGGGGGGGCCGAAATGAGCAGTTCTTC. It yields the protein CASSLKRGGRNEQFF.

The rearrangement uses TRBV7-3 and TRBJ2-7; weak D call: TRBD2 (6 bases). The V end lost 5 bases, the J end lost 4 bases, and 18 bases lay between the germline ends. The CDR3 loop spans 15 amino acids. Germline V lookup: CDR1 SGHTA, CDR2 FQGTGA. DNA of the CDR3: TGTGCCAGCAGCCCGGGGCGGGGCCCGGGGTACGAGCAGTACTTC. As protein: CASSPGRGPGYEQYF.

The chain has TRBV7-6 and TRBJ1-1; a weak D match, TRBD1 (5 bases). The CDR3 runs 14 residues. The V end lost 1 base, the J end lost 5 bases, and 11 bases lay between the germline ends. CDR1 and CDR2 (germline): SGHVS, FNYEAQ. The CDR3 DNA reads TGTGCCAGCAGCTTAGGAGGGACGTCGACTGAAGCTTTCTTT. This codes for CASSLGGTSTEAFF.

V usage is TRBV15 and J usage is TRBJ1-4; D is unresolved. Trimming took 0 bases from V and 5 from J, leaving 10 bases between them. CDR1 is LNHNV, CDR2 YYDKDF, per germline (reference sequence). The CDR3 has 15 residues. CDR3 in amino acids: CATSRDRYSNEKLFF. CDR3 coding DNA: TGTGCCACCAGCAGAGATCGGTATTCGAATGAAAAACTGTTTTTT.

The J gene is TRBJ2-5, the V gene TRBV4-3, with 10 bases lining up with TRBD1. The CDR3 length is 17 residues. Germline CDR1 LGHNA, CDR2 YSLEER. Unmatched junction bases numbered 12, after V lost 3 bases and J lost 5 bases. CDR3 residues: CASSHKPGQGFGETQYF. Written as DNA, the CDR3 is TGCGCCAGCAGCCACAAACCGGGACAGGGGTTCGGGGAGACCCAGTACTTC.

This clone showed up just a few times. The chain couples TRBV19 to TRBJ1-2; D ambiguous. V lost 5 bases, J lost 2 bases, and 9 bases lay in between. CDR1 is LNHDA, CDR2 SQIVND, per germline (reference sequence). This CDR3 has 13 residues. The CDR3 DNA is TGTGCCAGTAGTCCCCGACTGAACTATGGCTACACCTTC. Protein: CASSPRLNYGYTF.

The chain couples TRBV11-1 to TRBJ1-4, with a weak D call TRBD1 (5 bases). The CDR3 consists of 16 residues. Trimming removed 5 bases at V and 2 bases at J, with 15 bases between. From germline, CDR1 is SGHAT and CDR2 FQDESV (reference sequence). CDR3 sequence (DNA): TGTGCCAGCAGCGTGGGCACAGGAGCTACTAATGAAAAACTGTTTTTT. This gives the protein CASSVGTGATNEKLFF.

The chain carries TRBV11-3 and TRBJ2-1, with D possibly TRBD2 on 5 matching bases. Germline-derived CDR1 and CDR2 are SGHNT and YENEEA. Between the trimmed V and J ends, which lost 3 bases and 12 bases, there was a span of 15 bases. This CDR3 region has 13 residues. The CDR3 region is CASSLGVRPGQFF. The CDR3 DNA is TGTGCCAGCAGCTTGGGAGTTAGGCCGGGGCAGTTCTTC.

This chain uses TRBV19 with TRBJ2-7, with a tentative D call TRBD2 (5 bases). Germline-derived CDR1 and CDR2 are LNHDA and SQIVND (reference sequence). Trimming removed 5 bases at V and 3 bases at J, with 11 bases between. The CDR3 has 13 amino acids. In DNA, the CDR3 is TGTGCCAGTAGTGCGGGCGCCATCTACGAGCAGTACTTC. Encoded protein: CASSAGAIYEQYF.

V and J are TRBV7-9 and TRBJ2-5, with no clear D. The CDR3 is 13 residues long. Germline CDR1 is SEHNR and CDR2 is FQNEAQ (reference sequence). Trimming shortened V by 4 bases and J by 9 bases, and 15 bases separated the two germline ends. DNA of the CDR3: TGTGCCAGCAGCTCTGGGGTGCCCCCTCCCCAGTACTTC. Translating gives CASSSGVPPPQYF.

The rearrangement links TRBV2 to TRBJ1-3; 8 bases line up with TRBD1. The V gene end was trimmed by 8 bases and the J gene end by 0 bases; junction bases not matched to a gene: 9. Germline V CDR1 and CDR2: SNHLY, FYNNEI. The CDR3 loop spans 16 amino acids. CDR3 coding DNA: TGTGCCAGCTCATACCCGGACAGGGCCTCTGGAAACACCATATATTTT. This codes for CASSYPDRASGNTIYF.

This chain connects TRBV6-1 to TRBJ1-2; 8 bases agree with TRBD1. The CDR3 spans 15 residues. The V segment lost 5 bases and the J segment 4 bases; nucleotides outside the gene matches: 9. CDR1 is MNHNS and CDR2 is SASEGT in the germline V gene. The CDR3 DNA sequence: TGTGCCAGCAGTCCCCAGACAGGGGCAACCTATGGCTACACCTTC. Encoded protein: CASSPQTGATYGYTF.

V gene TRBV6-5 combines with J gene TRBJ1-5; no clear D gene. The V and J ends lost 0 bases and 4 bases respectively, with 7 bases between them. There are 14 residues in the CDR3. CDR1 MNHEY and CDR2 SVGAGI come from the germline V gene. The CDR3, as DNA: TGTGCCAGCAGTTACTCTGGCGCGAATCAGCCCCAGCATTTT. Translation gives CASSYSGANQPQHF.

This sequence joins TRBV7-8 and TRBJ2-7; D call uncertain. The length of the CDR3 is 12 residues. Germline values: CDR1 SGHVS, CDR2 FQNEAQ. The ends were cut back, 8 bases at V and 3 bases at J, with 11 bases in the middle. The CDR3 reads CASGDLLYEQYF. In DNA form, the CDR3 reads TGTGCCAGCGGCGACCTCCTCTACGAGCAGTACTTC.

This sequence joins TRBV13 and TRBJ1-1; D might be TRBD1 (6 bases). This CDR3 comprises 14 residues. Trimming shortened V by 1 base and J by 3 bases, and 9 bases separated the two germline ends. Germline V gene sequence: CDR1 PRHDT, CDR2 FYEKMQ (reference sequence). CDR3 amino acids: CASSLEGEDTEAFF. The DNA for the CDR3 is TGTGCCAGCAGCTTAGAGGGGGAAGACACTGAAGCTTTCTTT.

This chain connects TRBV7-3 to TRBJ2-2; 11 positions agree with TRBD2. The germline CDR1 and CDR2 sequences are SGHTA and FQGTGA. V was clipped by 5 bases and J by 2 bases; unmatched bases: 7. The CDR3 extends over 17 amino acids. CDR3 in amino acids: CASSPRTSGHNTGELFF. In nucleotides, the CDR3 is TGTGCCAGCAGCCCCCGGACTAGCGGGCACAACACCGGGGAGCTGTTTTTT.

This clone was seen a single time. The chain uses TRBV2 and TRBJ2-7; 9 bases align to TRBD1. CDR3 length equals 14 residues. The ends lost 3 bases at V and 4 bases at J; junction bases unmatched: 4. The germline gives CDR1 SNHLY, CDR2 FYNNEI. The CDR3, as DNA: TGTGCCAGCAGTGAGTTTGGACAGGGGTACGAGCAGTACTTC. It encodes CASSEFGQGYEQYF.

The chain is built from TRBV6-5 and TRBJ2-7; 7 nucleotides align to TRBD1. The germline V gene encodes CDR1 MNHEY and CDR2 SVGAGI. J lost 0 bases, V lost 5 bases, and 7 bases had no gene match. The CDR3 totals 15 residues. DNA of the CDR3: TGTGCCAGCAGTACCCCCGGGACAGCCTCCTACGAGCAGTACTTC. Amino acid sequence: CASSTPGTASYEQYF.

Only one count was recorded for this clone. The CDR3 region is CASSPPGQGNTEAFF. Here the CDR3 DNA reads TGTGCCAGTAGCCCTCCGGGACAGGGGAACACTGAAGCTTTCTTT. This sequence joins TRBV19 and TRBJ1-1; TRBD1 matches at 9 bases. Germline V CDR1 and CDR2: LNHDA, SQIVND (reference sequence). Trimming at V came to 6 bases and at J to 1 base, leaving 6 bases not matched to a gene. CDR3 length: 15 amino acids.

The rearrangement links TRBV7-9 to TRBJ2-7; D might be TRBD1 (5 bases). Trimming stripped 2 bases from V and 4 bases from J, with 24 bases between. CDR1 SEHNR and CDR2 FQNEAQ come from the germline V gene (reference sequence). The CDR3 contains 18 residues. CDR3 coding DNA: TGTGCCAGCAGCTTAAGTAAGGGGCCCTTTGCGATACGTTACGAGCAGTACTTC. Translated, it gives CASSLSKGPFAIRYEQYF.

V is TRBV2 and J is TRBJ2-3; TRBD2 aligns across 7 bases. Trimming at V came to 8 bases and at J to 0 bases, leaving 8 bases not matched to a gene. The CDR3 contains 15 residues. Germline loops: CDR1 SNHLY, CDR2 FYNNEI. In nucleotides, the CDR3 is TGTGCCAGCCTACAGCGGGACGCTAGCACAGATACGCAGTATTTT. The encoded protein is CASLQRDASTDTQYF.

The J gene is TRBJ1-1, the V gene TRBV7-3, with D perhaps matching TRBD1 (6 bases). The CDR3 consists of 14 residues. Germline loops: CDR1 SGHTA, CDR2 FQGTGA. V lost 4 bases to trimming and J lost 1 base, with 10 bases between them. The DNA for the CDR3 is TGTGCCAGCAGCTGGGGGCCGGGGAACACTGAAGCTTTCTTT. It codes for CASSWGPGNTEAFF.

The table lists this clone with a count of one. The CDR3 DNA reads TGTGTCAGAAGCTTGGGGGGGGACAGAGTCTCTGGAAACACCATATATTTT. Translation: CVRSLGGDRVSGNTIYF. V usage is TRBV7-5 and J usage is TRBJ1-3. TRBV7-5 is recorded as a pseudogene. This CDR3 is 17 amino acids long.

The genes are TRBV20-1 and TRBJ2-3, with TRBD2 as a possible D gene (7 bases). The germline V gene has CDR1 DFQATT and CDR2 SNEGSKA (reference sequence). This CDR3 region has 8 residues. V was trimmed by 5 bases and J by 14 bases, leaving 8 bases between them. CDR3 nucleotides: TGCAGTGCTGCGGGGGCGTATTTT. Its translation: CSAAGAYF.